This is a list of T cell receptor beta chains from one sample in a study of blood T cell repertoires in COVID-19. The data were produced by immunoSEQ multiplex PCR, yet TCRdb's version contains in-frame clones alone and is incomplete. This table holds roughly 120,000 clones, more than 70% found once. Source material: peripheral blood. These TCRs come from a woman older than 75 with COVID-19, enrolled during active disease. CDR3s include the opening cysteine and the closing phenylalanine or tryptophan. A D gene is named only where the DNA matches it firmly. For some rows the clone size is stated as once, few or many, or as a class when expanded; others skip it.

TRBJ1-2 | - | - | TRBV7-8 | TGTGCCAGCAGCTTAAGTGGTCGGACACACGTCGCCCATGGCTACACCTTC | CASSLSGRTHVAHGYTF
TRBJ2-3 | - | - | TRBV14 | TGTGCCAGCAGCCAAGATCAAGGGATGCGGGCAGATACGCAGTATTTT | CASSQDQGMRADTQYF
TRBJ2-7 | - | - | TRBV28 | TGTGCCAGCAGTTCCCCGAGGTACGAGCAGTACTTC | CASSSPRYEQYF
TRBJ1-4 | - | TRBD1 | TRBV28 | TGTGCCAGCAGTGATCAAACAGGGGCTGATGAAAAACTGTTTTTT | CASSDQTGADEKLFF
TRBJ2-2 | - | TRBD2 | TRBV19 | TGTGCCAGTATGCGGGGGGCGTTCAACACCGGGGAGCTGTTTTTT | CASMRGAFNTGELFF
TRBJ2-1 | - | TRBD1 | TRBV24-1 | TGTGCCACCAGTGATTCCGACAGGGGGGGAGATGAGCAGTTCTTC | CATSDSDRGGDEQFF
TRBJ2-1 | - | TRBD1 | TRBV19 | TGTGCCAGTAGTATGACAGGGGGCTCCTACAATGAGCAGTTCTTC | CASSMTGGSYNEQFF
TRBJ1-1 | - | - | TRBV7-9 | TGTGCCAGCAGCCCCCAAGTGGGCTGGAACACTGAAGCTTTCTTT | CASSPQVGWNTEAFF
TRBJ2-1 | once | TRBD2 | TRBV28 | TGTGCCAGCAGTTCCTCGGCTAGCGGGAGGGACCTTGAGGTGCAGTTCTTC | CASSSSASGRDLEVQFF
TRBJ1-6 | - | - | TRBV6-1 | TGTGCCAGCAGTGAAAGAGATAATTCACCCCTCCACTTT | CASSERDNSPLHF
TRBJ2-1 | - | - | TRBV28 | TGTGCCAGCAGTTCCTACGGGATTGGTGGGAAATATGTGGGGAATGAGCAGTTCTTC | CASSSYGIGGKYVGNEQFF
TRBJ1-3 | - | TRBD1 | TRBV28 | TGTGCCAGCAGTTCCCTCGGGGTGGACAGGGATGGAAACACCATATATTTT | CASSSLGVDRDGNTIYF
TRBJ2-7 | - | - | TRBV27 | TGTGCCAGCAGTTTAAGCGGGCGCGAGCAGTACTTC | CASSLSGREQYF
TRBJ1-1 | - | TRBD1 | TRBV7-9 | TGTGCCAGCAGCCTCGGACAGGGGGCCTCTGAAGCTTTCTTT | CASSLGQGASEAFF
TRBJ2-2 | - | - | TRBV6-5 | TGTGCCAGCAGTTTCGGGGTGAACACCGGGGAGCTGTTTTTT | CASSFGVNTGELFF
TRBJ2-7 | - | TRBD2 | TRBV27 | TGTGCCAGCAGTCCCCCGGGACTAGCGGGTTACGAGCAGTACTTC | CASSPPGLAGYEQYF
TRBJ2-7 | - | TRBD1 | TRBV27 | TGTGCCAGCAGGGGACAGGGGGCACCCCACGAGCAGTACTTC | CASRGQGAPHEQYF
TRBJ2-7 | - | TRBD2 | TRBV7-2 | TGTGCCAGCAGCTTGGGTCCTAGCGGGAGTCGAGAGCAGTACTTC | CASSLGPSGSREQYF
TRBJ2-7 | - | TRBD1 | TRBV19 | TGTGCCAGTAGTGACCGACAGGGATTCGAGCAGTACTTC | CASSDRQGFEQYF
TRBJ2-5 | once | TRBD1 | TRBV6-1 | TGTGCCAGCAGTGACCGGGACAGAAGGAGAGGCCAAGAGACCCAGTACTTC | CASSDRDRRRGQETQYF
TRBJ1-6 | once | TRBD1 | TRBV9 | TGTGCCAGCAGCCCTCAGTCCCAGGGACAGATTAATTCACCCCTCCACTTT | CASSPQSQGQINSPLHF
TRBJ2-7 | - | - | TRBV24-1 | TGTGCCACCTCCCAGGGTTACGAGCAGTACTTC | CATSQGYEQYF
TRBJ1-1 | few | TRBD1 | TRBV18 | TGTGCCAGCTCCGAACAGACAGGGCGGAACACTGAAGCTTTCTTT | CASSEQTGRNTEAFF
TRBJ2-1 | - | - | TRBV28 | TGTGCCAGCAGTTTAGGAGGAGGATTCAATGAGCAGTTCTTC | CASSLGGGFNEQFF
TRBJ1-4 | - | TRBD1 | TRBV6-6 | TGTGCCAGCAGTTTCAGGGGGGAGGATGAAAAACTGTTTTTT | CASSFRGEDEKLFF
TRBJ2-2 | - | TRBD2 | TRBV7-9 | TGTGCCAGCAGCTCCCCCGACTCGGGACTAGCGGGTACCACCGGGGAGCTGTTTTTT | CASSSPDSGLAGTTGELFF
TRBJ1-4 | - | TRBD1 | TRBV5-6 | TGTGCCAGCAGGAGGAGAGGGACAGAGAATGAAAAACTGTTTTTT | CASRRRGTENEKLFF
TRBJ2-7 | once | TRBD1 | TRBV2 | TGTGCCAGCAGTCCCCGACAGGGGGTTTACGAGCAGTACTTC | CASSPRQGVYEQYF
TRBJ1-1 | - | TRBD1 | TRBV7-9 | TGTGCCAGCAGCCGAACTACAGGGGGCACTGAAGCTTTCTTT | CASSRTTGGTEAFF
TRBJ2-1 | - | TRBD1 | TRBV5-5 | TGTGCCAGCAGCTTGGGACAGGGACCCTACAATGAGCAGTTCTTC | CASSLGQGPYNEQFF
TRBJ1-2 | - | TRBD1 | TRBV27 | TGTGCCAGCAGGAGATCAGGGGGTGTTGATGGCTACACCTTC | CASRRSGGVDGYTF
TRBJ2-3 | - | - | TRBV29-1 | TGCAGCGTTGAAGGATGGCTGAGCACAGATACGCAGTATTTT | CSVEGWLSTDTQYF
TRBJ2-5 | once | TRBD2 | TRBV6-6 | TGTGCCAGCGATAACGGGGGGTCTCTAGAGACCCAGTACTTC | CASDNGGSLETQYF
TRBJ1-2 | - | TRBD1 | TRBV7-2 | TGTGCCAGCAGGATAACCAACAGGGGGAACTATGGCTACACCTTC | CASRITNRGNYGYTF
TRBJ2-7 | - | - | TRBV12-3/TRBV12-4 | TGTGCCAGCAGTTTTGGTGGCCTCTACGAGCAGTACTTC | CASSFGGLYEQYF
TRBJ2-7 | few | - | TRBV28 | TGTGCCAGCAGTTTAGGGAGGATGCTCTCCTACGAGCAGTACTTC | CASSLGRMLSYEQYF
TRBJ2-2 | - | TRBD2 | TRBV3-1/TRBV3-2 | TGTGCCAGCACTAGCGGGAGTTCGAACACCGGGGAGCTGTTTTTT | CASTSGSSNTGELFF
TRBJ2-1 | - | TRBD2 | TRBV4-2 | TGTGCCAGCAGCCGAGCGACTAGCGGAGACAATGAGCAGTTCTTC | CASSRATSGDNEQFF
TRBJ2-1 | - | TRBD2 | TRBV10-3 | TGTGCCATCAGTGGGGGACTAGCGGGAAGCAATGAGCAGTTCTTC | CAISGGLAGSNEQFF
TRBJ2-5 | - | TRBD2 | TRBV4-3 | TGCGCCAGCAGCCAAGAATTAGCGGGAGGGGGGTCAGGTGAGACCCAGTACTTC | CASSQELAGGGSGETQYF
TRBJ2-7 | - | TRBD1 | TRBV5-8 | TGTGCCAGCAGCTTGGGCTCAGGGGGCTTTGGATACGAGCAGTACTTC | CASSLGSGGFGYEQYF
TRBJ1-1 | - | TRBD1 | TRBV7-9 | TGTGCCAGCAGCCCGGGGACAGGGTATAACACTGAAGCTTTCTTT | CASSPGTGYNTEAFF
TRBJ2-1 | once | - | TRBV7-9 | TGTGCCAGCAGCTTAGTGGGGCAGGGGCGCGAGCAGTTCTTC | CASSLVGQGREQFF
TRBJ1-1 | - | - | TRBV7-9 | TGTGCCAGCAGCTTGGAAGGCGGCACTGAAGCTTTCTTT | CASSLEGGTEAFF
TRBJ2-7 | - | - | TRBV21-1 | TGTGCCAGCAGCAATTCAACAGCGGGACTAGCGGGCTACGAGCAGTACTTC | CASSNSTAGLAGYEQYF
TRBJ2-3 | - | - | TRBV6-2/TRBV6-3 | TGTGCCAGCAGTTACGGGAGCGGAAAAACAGATACGCAGTATTTT | CASSYGSGKTDTQYF
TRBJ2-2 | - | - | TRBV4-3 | TGCGCCAGCAGCCAAACGGGGATAAACACCGGGGAGCTGTTTTTT | CASSQTGINTGELFF
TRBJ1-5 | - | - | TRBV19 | TGTGCCAGTAGTCCTCTGGAGGCGGAGCGGCCCCAGCATTTT | CASSPLEAERPQHF
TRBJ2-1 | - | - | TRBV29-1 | TGCAGCGTTGTATTAGCAGGGTACAATGAGCAGTTCTTC | CSVVLAGYNEQFF
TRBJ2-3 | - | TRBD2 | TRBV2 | TGTGCCAGCAGCACACCGGGACTAGCCTCAGATACGCAGTATTTT | CASSTPGLASDTQYF
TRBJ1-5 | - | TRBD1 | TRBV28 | TGTGCCAGCAGTTTAAGGACAGGGGTTGGGCAGCCCCAGCATTTT | CASSLRTGVGQPQHF
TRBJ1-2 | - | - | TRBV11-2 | TGTGCCAGCAGCCTAATCGGGGGGAGGGGGAACTATGGCTACACCTTC | CASSLIGGRGNYGYTF
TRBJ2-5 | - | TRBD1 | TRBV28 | TGTGCCAGCAGTTTATCAGGGGGCGGGCAAGAGACCCAGTACTTC | CASSLSGGGQETQYF